Each of the 5 T cell receptor beta chains below was sequenced from the same sample in a study of T cells in tuberculosis. Cells were sorted from thawed PBMC rested overnight and stained with GMM-loaded CD1B tetramer, viability dye and anti-CD3. C32 glucose monomycolate from Rhodococcus equi was loaded onto the CD1B tetramers. The assay was immunoSEQ multiplex PCR, and TCRdb's table has in-frame clones only and misses some. The profile shows about 88,000 clones, approximately 91% of them singletons. Sequenced input: CD1b-GMM tetramer-negative cells sorted from PBMCs. Receptors were obtained from an adult woman with latent tuberculosis.

The table lists this clone with a few counts. The CDR3 loop reads CAWSVLGGSPQETQYF. The CDR3 DNA reads as TGTGCCTGGAGTGTACTGGGGGGGAGCCCCCAAGAGACCCAGTACTTC. This chain uses TRBV30 with TRBJ2-5, with 7 bases that match TRBD2. The CDR3 extends over 16 amino acids. Germline CDR1 reads GTSNPN; CDR2 reads SVGIG (reference sequence). V lost 0 bases to trimming and J lost 1 base; unmatched junction nucleotides: 8. Together with reference TRBV30 and TRBJ2-5, the CDR3 gives the full variable domain: SQTIHQWPATLVQPVGSPLSLECTVEGTSNPNLYWYRQAAGRGLQLLFYSVGIGQISSEVPQNLSASRPQDRQFILSSKKLLLSDSGFYLCAWSVLGGSPQETQYFGPGTRLLVL.

The J gene is TRBJ2-5, the V gene TRBV7-2; 12 bases are a match to TRBD2. Germline trimming cut 5 bases from V and 5 bases from J; bases unmatched to any gene: 9. Germline loops: CDR1 SGHTA, CDR2 FQGNSA. This CDR3 region has 16 residues. The chain's CDR3 is CASSPSSGGARETQYF. The CDR3 bases are TGTGCCAGCAGCCCCTCTAGCGGGGGGGCCAGGGAGACCCAGTACTTC.

The rearrangement joins TRBV6-5 to TRBJ1-3; 7 bases line up with TRBD1. Trimming cost V 5 bases and J 0 bases; bases outside gene matches: 4. Germline V gene lookup returns CDR1 MNHEY and CDR2 SVGAGI. The CDR3 loop spans 15 amino acids. The CDR3 DNA sequence: TGTGCCAGCAGTCGGACAGGCAGCTCTGGAAACACCATATATTTT. Amino acids: CASSRTGSSGNTIYF.

This sequence joins TRBV7-8 and TRBJ1-6, with 9 bases that match TRBD1. This CDR3 is 14 amino acids long. V was clipped by 4 bases and J by 7 bases; unmatched bases: 2. From germline, CDR1 is SGHVS and CDR2 FQNEAQ. The CDR3 is CASSSGTGNSPLHF. The CDR3, as DNA: TGTGCCAGCAGCTCCGGGACAGGGAATTCACCCCTCCACTTT.

The rearrangement uses TRBV7-2 and TRBJ2-5; no definite D call. Trimming took 3 bases from V and 2 from J, leaving 13 bases between them. Germline V lookup: CDR1 SGHTA, CDR2 FQGNSA. The CDR3 runs 15 residues. The CDR3 coding sequence is TGTGCCAGCAGCTTGGCAGGAAGTAAACAAGAGACCCAGTACTTC. Protein product: CASSLAGSKQETQYF. The full variable domain, with the rest looked up from reference TRBV7-2 and TRBJ2-5, is GAGVSQSPSNKVTEKGKDVELRCDPISGHTALYWYRQSLGQGLEFLIYFQGNSAPDKSGLPSDRFSAERTGGSVSTLTIQRTQQEDSAVYLCASSLAGSKQETQYFGPGTRLLVL.